Sequencing of this T cell receptor beta chain was carried out in a study of blood T cells in healthy people across ages. General observations from the study: A greater number of naive CD4+ cells and higher diversity distinguished long-lived donors from aged donors.

Comment on this clonotype: Antigen: not known.

The authors ran a second PCR of roughly 6 to 12 cycles using a sample-barcoded 5' primer and a J-beta primer mix. Each of the samples gave a minimum of 2.5 million paired-end reads that contained CDR3. TCRdb re-derived calls from the 5' RACE reads in MiXCR, one entry per CDR3 protein. The table shows 700,000 or so distinct CDR3 sequences, with 22% occurring only once. Caucasian individuals from Russia who were healthy and aged roughly 6 to 90 acted as donors. Germline values: CDR1 SNHLY, CDR2 FYNNEI. With 1 base removed from V and 1 base from J, the gap between germline ends came to 4 bases. The CDR3 totals 13 residues.

The chain recombines TRBV2 with TRBJ1-2; D gene unclear. This TCR derives from a man in his 70s in good health. The sample was blood. CDR3 protein: CASSEGSNYGYTF. The CDR3 DNA follows: TGTGCCAGCAGTGAAGGCAGTAACTATGGCTACACCTTC.